This passage covers 20 T cell receptor beta chains from one sample sequenced in a study of T cell repertoires in cytomegalovirus infection. Their antigen targets remain unknown. TCRdb re-analysed the reads in MiXCR, keeping a single row per CDR3 protein. The sample includes some 480,000 distinct CDR3 sequences, 30% to 35% of them seen just once. Sequencing was performed on cultured PBMCs, taken from culture after CMV antigen stimulation. The receptors stem from a human donor in good health (CMV status not recorded). Some clones in this sample may be carry-over from other donors' samples.

This clonotype was seen a few times. This sequence joins TRBV7-2 and TRBJ1-2; D perhaps matches TRBD1 (5 bases). The V gene's germline CDR1 is SGHTA and CDR2 FQGNSA. This CDR3 has 14 amino acids. Deletions cut 1 base from V and 5 bases from J, with 11 bases between. The CDR3 loop is CASSLGQPGYGYTF. Here the CDR3 DNA reads TGTGCCAGCAGCTTAGGGCAGCCAGGGTATGGCTACACCTTC.

This clonotype was found a few times. The chain carries TRBV6-6 and TRBJ1-5; D is unresolved. Germline V gene sequence: CDR1 MNHNY, CDR2 SVGAGI (reference sequence). The CDR3 is 12 amino acids. The V and J ends lost 1 base and 6 bases respectively, with 4 bases between them. This CDR3 is CASSYYGQPQHF. DNA for the CDR3: TGTGCCAGCAGTTACTACGGTCAGCCCCAGCATTTT.

V usage is TRBV28 and J usage is TRBJ2-1, with 7 positions matching TRBD2. Looked up from germline, CDR1 is MDHEN and CDR2 is SYDVKM. The CDR3 contains 16 residues. V trimming: 5 bases; J trimming: 7 bases; junction bases outside the gene matches: 14. CDR3 residues: CASSPATSGKRNEQFF. For the CDR3, the DNA is TGTGCCAGCAGTCCGGCAACCAGCGGGAAGAGGAATGAGCAGTTCTTC.

On this clonotype: This may arise from a read error, as a much more abundant clone is one base away. This chain uses TRBV7-2 with TRBJ2-3; D might be TRBD2 (6 bases). CDR1 is SGHTA and CDR2 is FQGNSA in the germline V gene. Between the trimmed V and J ends, which lost 8 bases and 3 bases, there was a span of 18 bases. This CDR3 has 15 residues. In DNA form, the CDR3 reads TGTGCCAGCTGGGTGGCGGAGGAGGGTACAGATACGCAGTATTTT. It specifies CASWVAEEGTDTQYF.

This clonotype was counted a few times. V usage is TRBV28 and J usage is TRBJ2-7; perhaps D is TRBD1 or TRBD2 (5 bases each). This CDR3 has 14 amino acids. Trimming left V 10 bases short and J 5 bases short, with 21 bases between. The germline CDR1 and CDR2 sequences are MDHEN and SYDVKM. CDR3 nucleotide sequence: TGTGCCACCAGATTAATGGGGACCCAACACGAGCAGTACTTC. The encoded protein is CATRLMGTQHEQYF.

This clonotype appeared a few times. The J gene is TRBJ1-5, the V gene TRBV7-9; D is unresolved. The V and J ends lost 5 bases and 0 bases respectively, with 5 bases between them. The CDR3 totals 13 residues. CDR1 SEHNR and CDR2 FQNEAQ come from the germline V gene (reference sequence). The CDR3 loop is CASSPSSNQPQHF. Written as DNA, the CDR3 is TGTGCCAGCAGCCCAAGTAGCAATCAGCCCCAGCATTTT.

This clonotype turned up a few times. The V call is TRBV6-1, the J call TRBJ2-7, with D tentatively TRBD1 (6 bases). Germline assignment: CDR1 MNHNS and CDR2 SASEGT. CDR3 length: 14 amino acids. V was shortened by 7 bases and J by 4 bases, with 17 bases between the two germline ends. As DNA, the CDR3 is TGTGCCAGCACCCTCGACGCTACAGGGTACGAGCAGTACGTC. Its translation is CASTLDATGYEQYV.

This clonotype was observed a few times. V gene TRBV6-2 or TRBV6-3 combines with J gene TRBJ1-2, with a tentative D call TRBD1 (5 bases). Germline V CDR1 and CDR2: MNHEY, SVGEGT. The CDR3 loop spans 12 amino acids. Trimming cost V 5 bases and J 2 bases, with 6 bases left between them. The CDR3 DNA follows: TGTGCCAGCAGTCGACAGAACTATGGCTACACCTTC. Residues: CASSRQNYGYTF.

The rearrangement joins TRBV7-3 to TRBJ2-2, with D possibly matching TRBD2 (7 bases). Germline-derived CDR1 and CDR2 are SGHTA and FQGTGA. Trimming stripped 2 bases from V and 0 bases from J, with 10 bases between. This CDR3 spans 16 amino acids. This CDR3 is CASSLLGGPNTGELFF. The CDR3 coding sequence is TGTGCCAGCAGCTTATTGGGGGGGCCGAACACCGGGGAGCTGTTTTTT.

The chain links TRBV6-1 to TRBJ2-1; D is uncertain. Trimming took 1 base from V and 0 from J, leaving 4 bases between them. The germline V gene has CDR1 MNHNS and CDR2 SASEGT. CDR3 length equals 14 residues. The CDR3 nucleotides are TGTGCCAGCAGTGAAGATCCCTCCTACAATGAGCAGTTCTTC. Residues: CASSEDPSYNEQFF.

This clonotype was seen repeatedly, ten times or more. CDR3: CASSLFGTEQYF. The CDR3 DNA follows: TGTGCCAGCAGTTTGTTCGGAACCGAGCAGTACTTC. The J gene is TRBJ2-7, the V gene TRBV27; D is undetermined. Per germline, CDR1 MNHEY and CDR2 SMNVEV (reference sequence). The CDR3 covers 12 residues. Trimming removed 3 bases from V and 6 bases from J, with 9 bases in between.

This clonotype appeared a few times. The chain couples TRBV6-5 to TRBJ1-1; D is perhaps TRBD1 (6 bases). Germline CDR1 is MNHEY and CDR2 is SVGAGI. The CDR3 is made up of 14 amino acids. V was cut by 5 bases and J by 2 bases, with 12 bases left in between. CDR3 in amino acids: CASSADRRNTEAFF. In DNA, the CDR3 is TGTGCCAGCAGTGCCGACAGGAGAAACACTGAAGCTTTCTTT.

There are a few counts of this clonotype. The V and J genes are TRBV11-2 and TRBJ2-5, with 9 positions matching TRBD2. The length of the CDR3 is 16 residues. Trimming cost V 5 bases and J 2 bases; bases outside gene matches: 9. Germline CDR1 is SGHAT and CDR2 is FQNNGV. In DNA, the CDR3 is TGTGCCAGCAGCCCAGGACTAGCGCACGATCAAGAGACCCAGTACTTC. Translation: CASSPGLAHDQETQYF.

The rearrangement uses TRBV28 and TRBJ1-4; 7 nucleotides line up with TRBD1. V lost 6 bases to trimming and J lost 0 bases; unmatched junction nucleotides: 4. The CDR3 totals 15 residues. CDR1 is MDHEN, CDR2 SYDVKM, per germline. The CDR3 DNA sequence: TGTGCCAGCAGCCCCGGACAGGCAACTAATGAAAAACTGTTTTTT. Its translation: CASSPGQATNEKLFF.

J is TRBJ2-2 and V is TRBV15; 7 nucleotides line up with TRBD1. Trimming removed 0 bases from V and 0 bases from J; junction bases left unmatched: 4. The germline V gene has CDR1 LNHNV and CDR2 YYDKDF (reference sequence). The CDR3 is 17 residues long. The CDR3: CATSRDRQGSNTGELFF. In nucleotides, the CDR3 is TGTGCCACCAGCAGAGATAGACAGGGTTCGAACACCGGGGAGCTGTTTTTT.

This clonotype was seen a handful of times. The J gene is TRBJ2-7, the V gene TRBV13; D is uncertain. The CDR3 runs 14 residues. V was trimmed by 2 bases and J by 5 bases, leaving 13 bases between them. Germline CDR1 PRHDT, CDR2 FYEKMQ (reference sequence). CDR3 sequence (DNA): TGTGCCAGCAGCTTATATCGGACGGCCCACGAGCAGTACGTC. Translating it yields CASSLYRTAHEQYV.

The chain couples TRBV7-2 to TRBJ2-4; no firm D call. Germline-derived CDR1 and CDR2 are SGHTA and FQGNSA. V lost 4 bases and J lost 0, with 4 bases in between. The CDR3 sequence is 13 residues long. CDR3 DNA sequence: TGTGCCAGCAGCTACAGAGCCAAAAACATTCAGTACTTC. Translating it yields CASSYRAKNIQYF.

The V call is TRBV7-3, the J call TRBJ1-1; TRBD1 is a possible D gene (6 bases). The CDR3 has 15 residues. V was trimmed by 0 bases and J by 5 bases, leaving 13 bases between them. Germline loops: CDR1 SGHTA, CDR2 FQGTGA. CDR3 in DNA: TGTGCCAGCAGCTTAACGCGGGGGGCTCGTACTGAAGCTTTCTTT. Protein sequence: CASSLTRGARTEAFF.

To note about this clonotype: Being one base from a much bigger clone, this may be a read error. The chain uses TRBV11-2 and TRBJ1-5; D not resolved. Germline V gives CDR1 SGHAT, CDR2 FQNNGV. V lost 3 bases and J 5 bases, leaving 8 bases between the germline ends. The CDR3 consists of 13 residues. The CDR3 reads CASSLNSYQPQHF. As DNA, the CDR3 is TGTGCCAGCAGCTTGAACAGCTATCAGCCCCAGCATTTT. The variable domain in full, with the rest retrieved from reference TRBV11-2 and TRBJ1-5, is EAGVAQSPRYKIIEKRQSVAFWCNPISGHATLYWYQQILGQGPKLLIQFQNNGVVDDSQLPKDRFSAERLKGVDSTLKIQPAKLEDSAVYLCASSLNSYQPQHFGDGTRLSIL.

The genes are TRBV4-1 and TRBJ2-7, with a possible D match to TRBD2 (6 bases). The CDR3 has 14 amino acids. Germline CDR1 reads MGHRA; CDR2 reads YSYEKL. V shed 5 bases and J shed 2 bases, with 13 bases lying between them. For the CDR3, the DNA is TGCGCCAGCAGCACACGACTAGGGCCCTACGAGCAGTACGTC. Residues: CASSTRLGPYEQYV.